The next 18 T cell receptor beta chains were all read from a single sample in a study of cytomegalovirus exposure and HLA in healthy donors. PCR primers comprised 60 Vbeta and 13 Jbeta primers. Repertoires were generated with immunoSEQ multiplex PCR, while TCRdb's copy carries only in-frame clones and drops some. Here the sample spans 170,000 or so clones, under 90% being singletons. The material sequenced was PBMCs. These receptors were collected from a man younger than 35 in good health and CMV-seronegative.

The chain is built from TRBV19 and TRBJ1-3, with no clear D. Per germline, CDR1 LNHDA and CDR2 SQIVND (reference sequence). The ends were cut back, 6 bases at V and 0 bases at J, with 15 bases in the middle. This CDR3 is built from 16 residues. As DNA, the CDR3 is TGTGCCAGTAGGGGAGACCGACGGATCTCTGGAAACACCATATATTTT. The encoded protein is CASRGDRRISGNTIYF. The entire variable domain, with the rest obtained from reference TRBV19 and TRBJ1-3, is as follows: DGGITQSPKYLFRKEGQNVTLSCEQNLNHDAMYWYRQDPGQGLRLIYYSQIVNDFQKGDIAEGYSVSREKKESFPLTVTSAQKNPTAFYLCASRGDRRISGNTIYFGEGSWLTVV.

The rearrangement uses TRBV7-9 and TRBJ2-7, with 9 bases fitting TRBD2. CDR1 is SEHNR, CDR2 FQNEAQ, per germline (reference sequence). V was pared by 5 bases and J by 2 bases, with 19 bases of the junction left unmatched. This CDR3 is built from 19 residues. CDR3 coding DNA: TGTGCCAGCAGCGCGGGGGGGACCCTTCCCCGCGAGTCGCCCTACGAGCAGTACTTC. It codes for CASSAGGTLPRESPYEQYF.

This sequence joins TRBV29-1 and TRBJ2-1; 9 nucleotides match TRBD1. Looked up from germline, CDR1 is SQVTM and CDR2 is ANQGSEA. Germline trimming cut 1 base from V and 3 bases from J; bases unmatched to any gene: 7. The CDR3 is 16 residues long. CDR3 sequence: CSVEGWADRGYNEQFF. For the CDR3, the DNA is TGCAGCGTTGAAGGTTGGGCGGACAGGGGCTACAATGAGCAGTTCTTC.

V gene TRBV30 combines with J gene TRBJ2-1; D possibly corresponds to TRBD2 (5 bases). The CDR3 runs to 12 residues. The germline V gene has CDR1 GTSNPN and CDR2 SVGIG (reference sequence). Trimming took off 3 bases at V and 10 bases at J, with 13 bases between the two ends. The CDR3 nucleotides read TGTGCCTGGAGCGCCCTAGCAGACGAGCAGTTCTTC. It is translated as CAWSALADEQFF.

The chain is built from TRBV28 and TRBJ1-2, with 8 bases lining up with TRBD1. The CDR3 spans 14 residues. V shed 6 bases, J shed 3 bases, and the junction held 6 bases outside the gene matches. From germline, CDR1 is MDHEN and CDR2 SYDVKM. The CDR3 region has the DNA TGTGCCAGCAGCCAAGGACAGGGCTACTATGGCTACACCTTC. It encodes CASSQGQGYYGYTF.

The gene calls are TRBV5-3 and TRBJ1-1; D gene unclear. TRBV5-3 is marked as an open reading frame, function uncertain. The CDR3 sequence is 10 residues long. The V end lost 6 bases, the J end lost 8 bases, and 8 bases lay between the germline ends. Written as DNA, the CDR3 is TGTGCCAGAACGCACCTAGAAGCTTTCTTT. Translated, it gives CARTHLEAFF.

The chain has TRBV10-3 and TRBJ2-7; 7 bases map to TRBD1. This CDR3 spans 13 amino acids. J lost 5 bases, V lost 6 bases, and 7 bases had no gene match. CDR1 is ENHRY and CDR2 is SYGVKD in the germline V gene. CDR3 sequence (DNA): TGTGCCATCAGGGGGACAGTAACCCACGAGCAGTACTTC. As protein: CAIRGTVTHEQYF.

J is TRBJ1-5 and V is TRBV19; D unresolved. Trimming stripped 6 bases from V and 5 bases from J, with 17 bases between. CDR1 is LNHDA and CDR2 is SQIVND in the germline V gene (reference sequence). This CDR3 spans 15 amino acids. CDR3 coding DNA: TGTGCCAGTAGAGGCGGCCGTATATCGGATCAGCCCCAGCATTTT. Residues: CASRGGRISDQPQHF.

The chain uses TRBV6-5 and TRBJ1-1; the D gene is possibly TRBD1 (6 bases). This CDR3 contains 16 residues. Germline V lookup: CDR1 MNHEY, CDR2 SVGAGI. Trimming stripped 3 bases from V and 1 base from J, with 15 bases between. The CDR3 reads CASSYTPGQPNTEAFF. In DNA form, the CDR3 reads TGTGCCAGCAGTTATACCCCCGGACAGCCGAACACTGAAGCTTTCTTT.

V is TRBV5-1 and J is TRBJ1-2; 7 positions agree with TRBD1. V shed 3 bases, J shed 7 bases, and the junction held 9 bases outside the gene matches. Germline V gives CDR1 SGHRS, CDR2 YFSETQ. This CDR3 spans 14 amino acids. As DNA, the CDR3 is TGCGCCAGCAGCTCCTCGGGACAGACCGCTGGCTACACCTTC. Translation: CASSSSGQTAGYTF.

Details on this clone: The junction departs from germline at one end; a sequencing error may be responsible. The J gene is TRBJ1-1, the V gene TRBV7-9, with TRBD1 matching over 10 bases. Germline V gives CDR1 SEHNR, CDR2 FQNEAQ (reference sequence). The CDR3 loop spans 10 amino acids. This CDR3 reads CSSSLGQGGF. The CDR3 coding sequence is TGTTCCAGCAGCTTAGGACAGGGGGGCTTT. Combining the CDR3 with reference TRBV7-9 and TRBJ1-1 gives the whole variable domain DTGVSQNPRHKITKRGQNVTFRCDPISEHNRLYWYRQTLGQGPEFLTYFQNEAQLEKSRLLSDRFSAERPKGSFSTLEIQRTEQGDSAMYLCSSSLGQGGFGQGTRLTVV.

The chain links TRBV30 to TRBJ1-5; D gene ambiguous. The V and J ends lost 2 bases and 7 bases respectively, with 15 bases between them. This CDR3 spans 14 amino acids. CDR1 GTSNPN and CDR2 SVGIG come from the germline V gene (reference sequence). For the CDR3, the DNA is TGTGCCTGGAGTCCTGGCGTCGTCGGGCAGCCCCAGCATTTT. Translation: CAWSPGVVGQPQHF.

The V call is TRBV6-1, the J call TRBJ1-2; the D gene is possibly TRBD1 (6 bases). This CDR3 is built from 13 residues. CDR1 is MNHNS, CDR2 SASEGT, per germline. The V and J ends lost 6 bases and 8 bases respectively, with 16 bases between them. The CDR3: CASRLTTGSGYTF. In DNA, the CDR3 is TGTGCCAGCAGATTAACAACAGGGTCGGGCTACACCTTC.

This clone was picked up a small number of times. V and J are TRBV5-1 and TRBJ1-1; maybe TRBD1 (6 bases). The CDR3 totals 13 residues. V dropped 2 bases and J dropped 4 bases, with 9 bases sitting between them. Germline values: CDR1 SGHRS, CDR2 YFSETQ. Here the CDR3 reads CASSFAGVTEAFF. The CDR3 DNA follows: TGCGCCAGCAGCTTTGCAGGGGTCACTGAAGCTTTCTTT. The whole variable domain, remainder taken from reference TRBV5-1 and TRBJ1-1, is KAGVTQTPRYLIKTRGQQVTLSCSPISGHRSVSWYQQTPGQGLQFLFEYFSETQRNKGNFPGRFSGRQFSNSRSEMNVSTLELGDSALYLCASSFAGVTEAFFGQGTRLTVV.

The CDR3 nucleotides are TGTGCCAGCAGCCAACGTAGGGCTAGCGGGACCCAAGAGACCCAGTACTTC. Amino acid sequence: CASSQRRASGTQETQYF. The chain is built from TRBV11-2 and TRBJ2-5, with TRBD2 matching over 9 bases. The CDR3 runs 17 residues. Trimming cost V 5 bases and J 1 base; bases outside gene matches: 11. Germline assignment: CDR1 SGHAT and CDR2 FQNNGV.

This chain links TRBV7-2 with TRBJ2-7; D perhaps matches TRBD1 (6 bases). CDR3 size: 19 residues. Germline loops: CDR1 SGHTA, CDR2 FQGNSA. V was pared by 3 bases and J by 0 bases, with 24 bases between. CDR3 sequence (DNA): TGTGCCAGCAGCTTTCTATTATTGAAGCCGACAGGTCACTCCTACGAGCAGTACTTC. It yields the protein CASSFLLLKPTGHSYEQYF. Based on the CDR3 plus reference TRBV7-2 and TRBJ2-7, the full variable domain is GAGVSQSPSNKVTEKGKDVELRCDPISGHTALYWYRQSLGQGLEFLIYFQGNSAPDKSGLPSDRFSAERTGGSVSTLTIQRTQQEDSAVYLCASSFLLLKPTGHSYEQYFGPGTRLTVT.

V is TRBV30 and J is TRBJ2-4, with 7 bases that match TRBD2. V gave up 5 bases and J gave up 7 bases; unmatched junction bases: 11. This CDR3 is built from 14 residues. From germline, CDR1 is GTSNPN and CDR2 SVGIG (reference sequence). CDR3 sequence (DNA): TGTGCCTGGGGACTGAGCGGGGCTAGGAACATTCAGTACTTC. This sequence encodes CAWGLSGARNIQYF.

The chain recombines TRBV7-9 with TRBJ1-1; 7 nucleotides agree with TRBD1. The CDR3 has 14 amino acids. The ends lost 5 bases at V and 4 bases at J; junction bases unmatched: 7. Germline values: CDR1 SEHNR, CDR2 FQNEAQ (reference sequence). CDR3 sequence reads: CASSPGQTVTEAFF. In DNA, the CDR3 is TGTGCCAGCAGCCCGGGACAGACGGTCACTGAAGCTTTCTTT.